These 5 T cell receptor beta chains came from one sample sequenced in a study of blood T cell repertoires in COVID-19. The table came from immunoSEQ multiplex PCR; TCRdb's copy has only in-frame clones and leaves some out. The sample yields roughly 200,000 clones, 70% to 90% seen once. Sequenced input: peripheral blood. The receptor set was obtained from a woman aged 40 to 50 who had recovered from COVID-19.

This chain uses TRBV6-6 with TRBJ2-3; 7 bases match TRBD2. J gave up 1 base and V 2 bases, and 3 bases lay outside the gene matches. Germline loops: CDR1 MNHNY, CDR2 SVGAGI (reference sequence). This CDR3 has 15 amino acids. CDR3 residues: CASSYGGSGTDTQYF. The DNA of the CDR3 is TGTGCCAGCAGTTACGGCGGGAGCGGCACAGATACGCAGTATTTT.

The chain joins TRBV7-7 to TRBJ2-1; TRBD2 agrees at 14 bases. V gave up 5 bases and J gave up 6 bases; unmatched junction bases: 6. The CDR3 totals 16 residues. CDR1 SSHAT and CDR2 FNYEAQ come from the germline V gene (reference sequence). Here the CDR3 reads CASSEGLAGERNEQFF. As DNA, the CDR3 is TGTGCCAGCAGCGAGGGACTAGCGGGAGAACGCAATGAGCAGTTCTTC.

The V and J genes are TRBV5-1 and TRBJ2-7; TRBD2 matches at 13 bases. This CDR3 has 14 amino acids. Germline-derived CDR1 and CDR2 are SGHRS and YFSETQ. The J segment lost 5 bases and the V segment lost 4 bases, leaving 3 bases of the junction unmatched. CDR3 DNA sequence: TGCGCCAGCAGCCTCGGACTAGCGGGAGACGAGCAGTACTTC. It codes for CASSLGLAGDEQYF.

This clone was found a few times. The rearrangement uses TRBV5-4 and TRBJ1-6, with D tentatively TRBD1 (6 bases). Germline V CDR1 and CDR2: SGHNT, YYREEE (reference sequence). This CDR3 is 17 amino acids long. The V end lost 4 bases, the J end lost 7 bases, and 21 bases lay between the germline ends. The CDR3 loop is CASSRDTSSIPNSPLHF. Written as DNA, the CDR3 is TGTGCCAGCAGCCGGGACACCTCATCGATTCCAAATTCACCCCTCCACTTT.

This chain connects TRBV2 to TRBJ1-5; D is uncertain. Germline V lookup: CDR1 SNHLY, CDR2 FYNNEI. Trimming removed 8 bases from V and 4 bases from J, with 12 bases in between. CDR3 length: 13 amino acids. The CDR3 nucleotides are TGTGCCAGCGGTAGGGAGGATAATCAGCCCCAGCATTTT. It yields the protein CASGREDNQPQHF. Filled out from reference TRBV2 and TRBJ1-5, the complete variable domain reads EPEVTQTPSHQVTQMGQEVILRCVPISNHLYFYWYRQILGQKVEFLVSFYNNEISEKSEIFDDQFSVERPDGSNFTLKIRSTKLEDSAMYFCASGREDNQPQHFGDGTRLSIL.